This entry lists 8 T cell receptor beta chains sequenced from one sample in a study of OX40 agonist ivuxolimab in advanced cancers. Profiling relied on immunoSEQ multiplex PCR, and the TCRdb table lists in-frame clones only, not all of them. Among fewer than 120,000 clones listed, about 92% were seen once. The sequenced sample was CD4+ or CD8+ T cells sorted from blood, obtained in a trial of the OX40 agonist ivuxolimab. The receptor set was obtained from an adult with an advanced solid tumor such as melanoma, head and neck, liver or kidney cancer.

Here the CDR3 reads CASRPGQTDTQYF. The CDR3 region has the DNA TGTGCCAGTCGCCCGGGTCAGACAGATACGCAGTATTTT. The chain links TRBV19 to TRBJ2-3; D not resolved. This CDR3 region has 13 residues. V was shortened by 8 bases and J by 3 bases, with 12 bases between the two germline ends. Germline V gives CDR1 LNHDA, CDR2 SQIVND (reference sequence).

In nucleotides, the CDR3 is TGTGCCAGCAGCTTAGCTTCACTGAACACTGAAGCTTTCTTT. This gives the protein CASSLASLNTEAFF. The chain has TRBV7-9 and TRBJ1-1, with no clear D. Germline assignment: CDR1 SEHNR and CDR2 FQNEAQ (reference sequence). The length of the CDR3 is 14 residues. Deletions cut 0 bases from V and 0 bases from J, with 5 bases between.

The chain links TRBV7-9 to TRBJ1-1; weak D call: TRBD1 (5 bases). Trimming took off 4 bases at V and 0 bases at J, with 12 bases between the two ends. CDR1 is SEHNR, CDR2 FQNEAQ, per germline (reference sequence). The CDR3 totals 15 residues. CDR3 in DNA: TGTGCCAGCAGCTCTCGACAGAGATTGAACACTGAAGCTTTCTTT. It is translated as CASSSRQRLNTEAFF.

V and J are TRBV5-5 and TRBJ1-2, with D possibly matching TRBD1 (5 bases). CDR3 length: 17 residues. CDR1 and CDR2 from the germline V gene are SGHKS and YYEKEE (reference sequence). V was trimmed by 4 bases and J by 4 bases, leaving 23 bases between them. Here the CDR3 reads CASSTVLWTPKGYGYTF. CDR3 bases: TGTGCCAGCAGCACTGTGCTCTGGACACCCAAAGGCTATGGCTACACCTTC.

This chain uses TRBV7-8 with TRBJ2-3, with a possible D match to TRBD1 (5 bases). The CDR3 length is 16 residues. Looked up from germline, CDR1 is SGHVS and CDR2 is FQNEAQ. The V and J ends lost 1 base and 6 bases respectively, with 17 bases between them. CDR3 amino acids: CASSLGGPLYSDTQYF. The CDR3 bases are TGTGCCAGCAGCTTAGGGGGCCCACTGTACTCGGATACGCAGTATTTT.

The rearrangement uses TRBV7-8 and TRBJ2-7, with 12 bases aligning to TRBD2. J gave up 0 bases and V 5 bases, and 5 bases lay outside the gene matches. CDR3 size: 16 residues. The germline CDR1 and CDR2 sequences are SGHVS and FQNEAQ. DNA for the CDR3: TGTGCCAGCAGCCTTAAGACTAGCGGGAGCTCCTACGAGCAGTACTTC. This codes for CASSLKTSGSSYEQYF.

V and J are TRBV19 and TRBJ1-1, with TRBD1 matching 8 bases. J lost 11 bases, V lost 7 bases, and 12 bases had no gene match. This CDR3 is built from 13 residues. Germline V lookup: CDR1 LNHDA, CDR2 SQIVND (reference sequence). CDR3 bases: TGTGCCAGTATCGATGACAGGGGCGTTGTGGCTTTCTTT. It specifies CASIDDRGVVAFF.

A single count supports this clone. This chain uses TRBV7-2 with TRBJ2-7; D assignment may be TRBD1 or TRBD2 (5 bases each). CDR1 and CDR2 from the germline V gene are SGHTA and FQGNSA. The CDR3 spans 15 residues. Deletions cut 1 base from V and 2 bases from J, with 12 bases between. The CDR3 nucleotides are TGTGCCAGCAGCTTAGATCGGGACGAACCCTACGAGCAGTACTTC. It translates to CASSLDRDEPYEQYF.